This entry lists 28 T cell receptor beta chains sequenced from one sample in a study of shared clonotypes between healthy human individuals. Naive CD8 cells were CD45RO-negative, positively selected for CCR7, excluding terminally differentiated effector memory CD45RA+ cells. The protocol was immunoSEQ multiplex PCR, while the TCRdb copy is restricted to in-frame clones and leaves out a portion. The data show millions of clones, approximately 94% seen once. The specimen sequenced was naive CD8+ T cells from PBMCs. The origin of the receptors is a man younger than 35 in good health. Some clones in this sample may be carry-over from other donors' samples.

In nucleotides, the CDR3 is TGCAGCGTTGAAGATCTAGCGGGAGAGCCCGGGGAGCTGTTTTTT. Translation gives CSVEDLAGEPGELFF. The chain couples TRBV29-1 to TRBJ2-2; 10 nucleotides line up with TRBD2. Germline trimming cut 0 bases from V and 6 bases from J; bases unmatched to any gene: 4. The CDR3 is 15 residues long. Germline V gene data show CDR1 as SQVTM and CDR2 as ANQGSEA.

As for this clone: Other DNA sequences in the sample encode the same CDR3. V usage is TRBV30 and J usage is TRBJ2-1, with D possibly matching TRBD2 (5 bases). The germline gives CDR1 GTSNPN, CDR2 SVGIG (reference sequence). The CDR3 runs 13 residues. Trimming removed 0 bases from V and 6 bases from J, with 9 bases in between. The CDR3 DNA sequence: TGTGCCTGGAGTGTCCTTCGGGGCAATGAGCAGTTCTTC. As protein: CAWSVLRGNEQFF. The full variable domain, its missing parts supplied by reference TRBV30 and TRBJ2-1, is SQTIHQWPATLVQPVGSPLSLECTVEGTSNPNLYWYRQAAGRGLQLLFYSVGIGQISSEVPQNLSASRPQDRQFILSSKKLLLSDSGFYLCAWSVLRGNEQFFGPGTRLTVL.

V and J are TRBV7-9 and TRBJ1-1, with D perhaps matching TRBD1 (5 bases). The CDR3 length is 15 residues. Germline V gene sequence: CDR1 SEHNR, CDR2 FQNEAQ (reference sequence). The germline V and J ends were trimmed by 7 bases and 10 bases, with 25 bases remaining between them. CDR3 sequence: CASIPPQMTGPGAFF. CDR3 nucleotides: TGTGCCAGCATCCCCCCACAAATGACGGGGCCTGGAGCTTTCTTT.

The rearrangement uses TRBV4-3 and TRBJ2-3; D uncertain. CDR3 length: 15 residues. Germline lookup yields CDR1 LGHNA and CDR2 YSLEER. V was shortened by 4 bases and J by 10 bases, with 21 bases between the two germline ends. In nucleotides, the CDR3 is TGCGCCAGCAGCCCTCTTGGGCGGCCCCACCAGGCGCAGTATTTT. It translates to CASSPLGRPHQAQYF.

The rearrangement joins TRBV10-1 to TRBJ1-5; perhaps TRBD1 as D (6 bases). Germline CDR1 reads WNHNN; CDR2 reads SYGVQD (reference sequence). There are 13 residues in the CDR3. The CDR3 DNA is TGCGCTCCGACGGGGGCTGAAGATCAGCCCCAGCATTTT. Amino acid sequence: CAPTGAEDQPQHF.

The CDR3 DNA sequence: TGTGCCAGCAGCGCCTCCGGGGAAGAGACCCAGTACTTC. Amino acids: CASSASGEETQYF. V and J are TRBV5-6 and TRBJ2-5; the D gene is possibly TRBD2 (5 bases). The germline V gene encodes CDR1 SGHDT and CDR2 YYEEEE. CDR3 length: 13 amino acids. Trimming removed 4 bases at V and 3 bases at J, with 10 bases between. The full variable domain, with the rest looked up from reference TRBV5-6 and TRBJ2-5, is DAGVTQSPTHLIKTRGQQVTLRCSPKSGHDTVSWYQQALGQGPQFIFQYYEEEERQRGNFPDRFSGHQFPNYSSELNVNALLLGDSALYLCASSASGEETQYFGPGTRLLVL.

The chain couples TRBV28 to TRBJ2-7, with a possible D match to TRBD1 (6 bases). Germline assignment: CDR1 MDHEN and CDR2 SYDVKM. The CDR3 has 13 amino acids. V was pared by 6 bases and J by 6 bases, with 15 bases between. CDR3 residues: CASRTVGTPEQYF. CDR3 nucleotide sequence: TGTGCCAGCAGAACTGTGGGGACACCCGAGCAGTACTTC.

In the case of this clone: This sample includes further DNA sequences coding for the same CDR3. The chain employs TRBV7-9 and TRBJ2-7; 9 bases map to TRBD2. With V trimmed by 5 bases and J by 7 bases, 6 bases remained unmatched. This CDR3 region has 13 residues. Germline V lookup: CDR1 SEHNR, CDR2 FQNEAQ (reference sequence). Here the CDR3 reads CASSPGTSSEQYF. In nucleotides, the CDR3 is TGTGCCAGCAGCCCAGGGACTAGCTCGGAGCAGTACTTC.

The gene calls are TRBV28 and TRBJ2-7, with 10 bases lining up with TRBD2. Trimming took 6 bases from V and 3 from J; bases not matched to a gene: 2. Germline V CDR1 and CDR2: MDHEN, SYDVKM. The CDR3 has 13 residues. The DNA of the CDR3 is TGTGCCAGCAGAATAGCGGGAGGCTACGAGCAGTACTTC. It is translated as CASRIAGGYEQYF.

This clone has a handful of counts. The chain combines TRBV6-5 with TRBJ1-2, with no clear D. Trimming took off 4 bases at V and 0 bases at J, with 9 bases between the two ends. The CDR3 spans 14 residues. The germline V gene encodes CDR1 MNHEY and CDR2 SVGAGI. CDR3 sequence: CASSWRGTNYGYTF. The CDR3 coding sequence is TGTGCCAGCAGTTGGCGGGGAACTAACTATGGCTACACCTTC.

The V and J genes are TRBV28 and TRBJ1-4, with D perhaps TRBD1 (6 bases). The germline V and J ends were trimmed by 5 bases and 4 bases, with 14 bases remaining between them. The CDR3 contains 15 residues. Germline lookup yields CDR1 MDHEN and CDR2 SYDVKM. CDR3 loop: CASSPGTTLNEKLFF. CDR3 bases: TGTGCCAGCAGTCCGGGGACAACCCTTAATGAAAAACTGTTTTTT.

The chain recombines TRBV15 with TRBJ2-7; perhaps TRBD2 as D (7 bases). With 0 bases removed from V and 0 bases from J, the gap between germline ends came to 12 bases. The CDR3 totals 16 residues. The V gene's germline CDR1 is LNHNV and CDR2 YYDKDF (reference sequence). Here the CDR3 reads CATSRDRGANSYEQYF. For the CDR3, the DNA is TGTGCCACCAGCAGAGATCGGGGGGCCAACTCCTACGAGCAGTACTTC.

J is TRBJ2-1 and V is TRBV4-3; 11 nucleotides match TRBD2. V was clipped by 0 bases and J by 1 base; unmatched bases: 8. The CDR3 runs to 19 residues. CDR1 and CDR2 (germline): LGHNA, YSLEER. This CDR3 reads CASSQDWLAGGSSYNEQFF. The CDR3 nucleotides are TGCGCCAGCAGCCAAGATTGGCTAGCGGGAGGATCGTCCTACAATGAGCAGTTCTTC.

This clone was found a few times. This chain links TRBV19 with TRBJ1-1; D unresolved. CDR1 and CDR2 from the germline V gene are LNHDA and SQIVND (reference sequence). The CDR3 sequence is 13 residues long. Trimming shortened V by 8 bases and J by 0 bases, and 10 bases separated the two germline ends. CDR3 DNA: TGTGCCAGTTTCGGGTACATGAACACTGAAGCTTTCTTT. Its translation: CASFGYMNTEAFF.

This chain joins TRBV28 and TRBJ2-3, with D hard to call. The germline V gene encodes CDR1 MDHEN and CDR2 SYDVKM. V lost 1 base to trimming and J lost 0 bases, with 2 bases between them. The CDR3 length is 13 residues. The chain's CDR3 is CASSLYSTDTQYF. The CDR3 region has the DNA TGTGCCAGCAGTTTATACAGCACAGATACGCAGTATTTT.

The chain uses TRBV7-9 and TRBJ1-4; TRBD1 matches at 9 bases. The CDR3 loop spans 15 amino acids. CDR1 is SEHNR and CDR2 is FQNEAQ in the germline V gene (reference sequence). V was pared by 2 bases and J by 7 bases, with 5 bases of the junction left unmatched. Here the CDR3 DNA reads TGTGCCAGCAGCTTACGGACAGGGGTGCGTGAAAAACTGTTTTTT. Translating gives CASSLRTGVREKLFF.

The chain combines TRBV11-2 with TRBJ2-2; D not certain. Germline V gene sequence: CDR1 SGHAT, CDR2 FQNNGV. This CDR3 is built from 14 residues. With 2 bases removed from V and 4 bases from J, the gap between germline ends came to 8 bases. The CDR3 here is CASSLQRRTGELFF. CDR3 DNA: TGTGCCAGCAGCTTACAAAGGCGCACCGGGGAGCTGTTTTTT.

This chain connects TRBV15 to TRBJ2-7; TRBD1 might be the D (6 bases). Germline lookup yields CDR1 LNHNV and CDR2 YYDKDF (reference sequence). CDR3 length: 15 residues. Trimming pared 0 bases from V and 5 bases from J, leaving 14 bases between. Here the CDR3 DNA reads TGTGCCACCAGCAGAGATCTGCGCAGGGGCGACGAGCAGTACTTC. It yields the protein CATSRDLRRGDEQYF.

The chain carries TRBV30 and TRBJ2-7; possibly TRBD1 for D (6 bases). The germline gives CDR1 GTSNPN, CDR2 SVGIG (reference sequence). Trimming stripped 2 bases from V and 5 bases from J, with 16 bases between. The CDR3 is 14 residues long. The CDR3 loop is CAWSIGRGVHEQYF. The CDR3 region has the DNA TGTGCCTGGAGTATCGGCAGGGGCGTCCACGAGCAGTACTTC.

The genes are TRBV10-2 and TRBJ2-7; perhaps TRBD2 as D (6 bases). The CDR3 consists of 13 residues. The V end was cut by 7 bases, the J end by 3 bases, with 13 bases between. The V gene's germline CDR1 is WSHSY and CDR2 SAAADI. CDR3 DNA sequence: TGCGCCAGCACGAGGGTTAGCGGCTACGAGCAGTACTTC. Encoded protein: CASTRVSGYEQYF.

The chain recombines TRBV27 with TRBJ2-1; 8 nucleotides agree with TRBD1. This CDR3 has 16 amino acids. Germline values: CDR1 MNHEY, CDR2 SMNVEV (reference sequence). With 2 bases clipped from V and 0 bases from J, the junction kept 3 bases outside the gene matches. The CDR3 here is CASSLLGQGSYNEQFF. DNA for the CDR3: TGTGCCAGCAGTTTACTAGGACAGGGCTCCTACAATGAGCAGTTCTTC.

The chain recombines TRBV4-1 with TRBJ2-1; D gene uncertain. Germline V gene data show CDR1 as MGHRA and CDR2 as YSYEKL. This CDR3 comprises 15 residues. Trimming took 4 bases from V and 0 from J, leaving 10 bases between them. Here the CDR3 reads CASSPLVSSYNEQFF. Here the CDR3 DNA reads TGCGCCAGCAGCCCGCTGGTGAGCTCCTACAATGAGCAGTTCTTC.

This chain uses TRBV10-3 with TRBJ2-3, with D hard to call. Germline V gene lookup returns CDR1 ENHRY and CDR2 SYGVKD. The CDR3 has 14 residues. Between the trimmed V and J ends, which lost 3 bases and 0 bases, there was a span of 7 bases. CDR3 bases: TGTGCCATCAGTGACCGCAGAAGCACAGATACGCAGTATTTT. Translating it yields CAISDRRSTDTQYF.

The chain has TRBV6-7 and TRBJ1-5; 7 bases align to TRBD1. TRBV6-7 is an ORF, with its function uncertain. The V gene end was trimmed by 6 bases and the J gene end by 5 bases; junction bases not matched to a gene: 19. The CDR3 is 18 amino acids. CDR3 protein: CASRARGGELAVDQPQHF. The CDR3 DNA reads TGTGCCAGCAGGGCCAGGGGGGGGGAGCTGGCCGTAGATCAGCCCCAGCATTTT.

The chain employs TRBV10-1 and TRBJ2-7; no reliable D call. The germline V gene has CDR1 WNHNN and CDR2 SYGVQD (reference sequence). V was trimmed by 0 bases and J by 3 bases, leaving 9 bases between them. The CDR3 has 14 residues. CDR3 sequence (DNA): TGCGCCAGCAGTGAGTCGCGATCATTCTACGAGCAGTACTTC. It yields the protein CASSESRSFYEQYF.

Here the CDR3 reads CASSFGVRVYNEQFF. CDR3 bases: TGTGCCAGCAGCTTCGGCGTCAGGGTCTACAATGAGCAGTTCTTC. This rearrangement joins TRBV11-2 to TRBJ2-1, with D possibly matching TRBD1 (5 bases). This CDR3 is built from 15 residues. V lost 3 bases and J lost 3, with 12 bases in between. Germline lookup yields CDR1 SGHAT and CDR2 FQNNGV. Filled out from reference TRBV11-2 and TRBJ2-1, the complete variable domain reads EAGVAQSPRYKIIEKRQSVAFWCNPISGHATLYWYQQILGQGPKLLIQFQNNGVVDDSQLPKDRFSAERLKGVDSTLKIQPAKLEDSAVYLCASSFGVRVYNEQFFGPGTRLTVL.

V and J are TRBV19 and TRBJ1-1; D is ambiguous. The CDR3 runs to 12 residues. The V gene's germline CDR1 is LNHDA and CDR2 SQIVND (reference sequence). The V and J ends lost 3 bases and 4 bases respectively, with 6 bases between them. For the CDR3, the DNA is TGTGCCAGTAGTATGTTGGGCACTGAAGCTTTCTTT. This codes for CASSMLGTEAFF.

The V call is TRBV7-9, the J call TRBJ2-3; no reliable D call. V shed 5 bases and J shed 4 bases, with 16 bases lying between them. The CDR3 is 15 amino acids. CDR1 is SEHNR and CDR2 is FQNEAQ in the germline V gene (reference sequence). The chain's CDR3 is CASSPRPAPADTQYF. The CDR3 nucleotides are TGTGCCAGCAGCCCCAGGCCCGCGCCCGCAGATACGCAGTATTTT.